This TCR beta chain stems from a study of T cells after yellow fever vaccination. MiXCR, run by TCRdb on the 5' RACE reads, gives a single entry per CDR3 protein. The repertoire holds 450,000 to 650,000 distinct CDR3 sequences, with about a fifth as singletons. Germline CDR1 reads SGHTA; CDR2 reads FQGNSA. The V end was cut by 3 bases, the J end by 5 bases, with 19 bases between. This CDR3 has 16 amino acids. The sequencing used PBMCs, collected 21 days after the first yellow fever vaccination. The receptor comes from a man younger than 35 who received the YFV17D yellow fever vaccine. The chain couples TRBV7-2 to TRBJ2-5; D remains unclear. The CDR3 region has the DNA TGTGCCAGCAGCTTTTATCTAGGAACCCCGGCGGAGACCCAGTACTTC. Residues: CASSFYLGTPAETQYF.